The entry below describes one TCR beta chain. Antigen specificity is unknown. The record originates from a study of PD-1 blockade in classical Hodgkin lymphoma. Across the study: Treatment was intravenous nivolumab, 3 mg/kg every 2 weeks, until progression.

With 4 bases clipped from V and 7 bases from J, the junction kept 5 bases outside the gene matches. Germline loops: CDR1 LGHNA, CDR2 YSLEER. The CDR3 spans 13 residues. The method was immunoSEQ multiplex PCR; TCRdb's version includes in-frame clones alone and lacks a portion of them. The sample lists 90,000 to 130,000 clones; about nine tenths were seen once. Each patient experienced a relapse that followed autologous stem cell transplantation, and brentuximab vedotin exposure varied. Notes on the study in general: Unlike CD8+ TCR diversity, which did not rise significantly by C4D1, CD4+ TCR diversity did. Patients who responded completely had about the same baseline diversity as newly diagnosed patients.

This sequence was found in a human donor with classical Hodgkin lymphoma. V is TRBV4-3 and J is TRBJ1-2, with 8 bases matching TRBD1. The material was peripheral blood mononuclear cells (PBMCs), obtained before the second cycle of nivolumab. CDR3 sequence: CASSRRDRRGYTF. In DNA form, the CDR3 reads TGCGCCAGCAGCCGACGGGACAGGCGTGGCTACACCTTC.